A single sample is the source of the 29 T cell receptor beta chains below, sequenced in a study of response to subunit inactivated influenza vaccine. Using its own MiXCR run on the RT-PCR reads, TCRdb lists one record per CDR3 protein. The top ten hold around 9.6% of the sample, which has hundreds of thousands of distinct CDR3 sequences, about 10% seen once. The sequenced sample was PBMCs from blood, obtained on the day of vaccination. These receptors all stem from a man in his fifties who received an inactivated influenza vaccine.

This clonotype was observed a handful of times. The CDR3 region is CSARNLAGDSYNEQFF. CDR3 nucleotide sequence: TGCAGTGCTAGAAACCTAGCGGGCGACTCCTACAATGAGCAGTTCTTC. The chain recombines TRBV20-1 with TRBJ2-1, with 8 bases matching TRBD2. This CDR3 has 16 residues. Germline V CDR1 and CDR2: DFQATT, SNEGSKA (reference sequence). With 2 bases clipped from V and 0 bases from J, the junction kept 6 bases outside the gene matches.

The chain joins TRBV7-8 to TRBJ2-7; perhaps TRBD2 as D (6 bases). The length of the CDR3 is 15 residues. Germline V gives CDR1 SGHVS, CDR2 FQNEAQ. Trimming removed 8 bases at V and 2 bases at J, with 19 bases between. The CDR3 nucleotides are TGTGCCAGCCAGGCATTGGCTAGCGTCACCTACGAGCAGTACTTC. Translation gives CASQALASVTYEQYF. The full variable domain, completed using reference TRBV7-8 and TRBJ2-7, is GAGVSQSPRYKVAKRGQDVALRCDPISGHVSLFWYQQALGQGPEFLTYFQNEAQLDKSGLPSDRFFAERPEGSVSTLKIQRTQQEDSAVYLCASQALASVTYEQYFGPGTRLTVT.

The rearrangement joins TRBV3-1 to TRBJ2-3; no firm D call. With 1 base removed from V and 4 bases from J, the gap between germline ends came to 9 bases. The CDR3 spans 14 residues. Germline assignment: CDR1 LGHDT and CDR2 YNNKEL (reference sequence). The CDR3 region is CASSQGLSPDTQYF. The CDR3 DNA sequence: TGTGCCAGCAGCCAAGGACTTTCCCCAGATACGCAGTATTTT.

Written as DNA, the CDR3 is TGCGCCAGCAGCGTGAAGACCGATCGGGATGAGCAGTTCTTC. Its translation is CASSVKTDRDEQFF. The chain employs TRBV5-1 and TRBJ2-1; D remains unclear. This CDR3 is 14 amino acids long. Trimming left V 4 bases short and J 8 bases short, with 16 bases between. The V gene's germline CDR1 is SGHRS and CDR2 YFSETQ.

This clonotype showed up just a few times. The rearrangement joins TRBV20-1 to TRBJ2-1, with D maybe TRBD2 (5 bases). Trimming removed 0 bases at V and 2 bases at J, with 8 bases between. The germline gives CDR1 DFQATT, CDR2 SNEGSKA (reference sequence). The CDR3 spans 14 residues. This chain's CDR3 is CSAREVLAYNEQFF. The CDR3, as DNA: TGCAGTGCTAGAGAAGTACTAGCCTACAATGAGCAGTTCTTC.

The genes are TRBV6-1 and TRBJ2-6; D is ambiguous. V lost 2 bases and J lost 0, with 5 bases in between. Per the germline V gene, CDR1 is MNHNS and CDR2 is SASEGT. The CDR3 is made up of 15 amino acids. Here the CDR3 DNA reads TGTGCCAGCAGTGAACGTCACTCTGGGGCCAACGTCCTGACTTTC. Translated: CASSERHSGANVLTF.

The V and J genes are TRBV24-1 and TRBJ2-7; perhaps D is TRBD1 or TRBD2 (5 bases each). V dropped 5 bases and J dropped 7 bases, with 14 bases sitting between them. This CDR3 is built from 13 residues. The germline gives CDR1 KGHDR, CDR2 SFDVKD. CDR3 nucleotide sequence: TGTGCCACCAGTGCTCGGGACCACACGGAGCAGTACTTC. It translates to CATSARDHTEQYF.

This clonotype was detected many times. The genes are TRBV6-1 and TRBJ2-5; TRBD2 agrees at 8 bases. V trimming: 6 bases; J trimming: 2 bases; junction bases outside the gene matches: 5. Germline CDR1 reads MNHNS; CDR2 reads SASEGT. The CDR3 covers 14 residues. CDR3 DNA: TGTGCCAGCAGACTAAGCGGGGGACAAGAGACCCAGTACTTC. It encodes CASRLSGGQETQYF.

This clonotype was observed a few times. This chain joins TRBV20-1 and TRBJ2-7; D is unresolved. This CDR3 is 12 amino acids long. Germline assignment: CDR1 DFQATT and CDR2 SNEGSKA (reference sequence). V gave up 3 bases and J gave up 7 bases, with 13 bases separating them. The chain's CDR3 is CSASKQNFEQYF. The DNA of the CDR3 is TGCAGTGCTAGTAAACAGAATTTTGAGCAGTACTTC.

The chain is built from TRBV7-9 and TRBJ2-2, with D possibly TRBD2 on 5 matching bases. CDR1 is SEHNR and CDR2 is FQNEAQ in the germline V gene (reference sequence). The CDR3 is made up of 14 amino acids. Trimming shortened V by 1 base and J by 6 bases, and 9 bases separated the two germline ends. This CDR3 reads CASSLVLEAGELFF. DNA for the CDR3: TGTGCCAGCAGCTTAGTCTTGGAGGCCGGGGAGCTGTTTTTT.

V is TRBV3-1 and J is TRBJ2-7, with 9 bases fitting TRBD1. Trimming took 4 bases from V and 4 from J; bases not matched to a gene: 20. Germline V gives CDR1 LGHDT, CDR2 YNNKEL (reference sequence). The CDR3 sequence is 19 residues long. The CDR3: CASSPKGTGGDKLRYEQYF. The CDR3 coding sequence is TGTGCCAGCAGCCCTAAGGGTACAGGGGGCGATAAATTGAGGTACGAGCAGTACTTC.

A few counts support this clonotype. The rearrangement links TRBV6-5 to TRBJ2-7, with 8 bases aligning to TRBD2. The J segment lost 6 bases and the V segment lost 2 bases, leaving 9 bases of the junction unmatched. Germline lookup yields CDR1 MNHEY and CDR2 SVGAGI. CDR3 length: 15 residues. The CDR3 here is CASSYEASGSIEQYF. The CDR3 nucleotides read TGTGCCAGCAGTTACGAGGCTAGCGGGTCTATCGAGCAGTACTTC.

The J gene is TRBJ2-5, the V gene TRBV7-2; D remains unclear. Per germline, CDR1 SGHTA and CDR2 FQGNSA. The CDR3 contains 15 residues. The V end was cut by 1 base, the J end by 2 bases, with 11 bases between. CDR3 sequence (DNA): TGTGCCAGCAGCTTAGGACTCATACGGCAAGAGACCCAGTACTTC. As protein: CASSLGLIRQETQYF.

This clonotype showed up many times. The chain has TRBV5-1 and TRBJ2-5, with 7 bases lining up with TRBD1. CDR1 and CDR2 (germline): SGHRS, YFSETQ. CDR3 length: 15 residues. V lost 5 bases and J lost 2; bases outside the gene matches: 9. The CDR3, as DNA: TGCGCCAGCAGAGATTCGGGCAGGGGGCAAGAGACCCAGTACTTC. This translates into CASRDSGRGQETQYF.

This clonotype was seen many times. The chain joins TRBV3-1 to TRBJ2-2; 9 bases are a match to TRBD1. CDR1 and CDR2 (germline): LGHDT, YNNKEL (reference sequence). Trimming at V came to 7 bases and at J to 6 bases, leaving 9 bases not matched to a gene. This CDR3 has 15 amino acids. The CDR3 nucleotides are TGTGCCAGCAAATCCGGGACAGGGACGGCCGGGGAGCTGTTTTTT. Translated: CASKSGTGTAGELFF.

Note on this clonotype: With a much larger clone just one base away, this may be a read error. The gene calls are TRBV24-1 and TRBJ2-7; D not certain. From germline, CDR1 is KGHDR and CDR2 SFDVKD. CDR3 length: 13 residues. In DNA, the CDR3 is TGTGACACCAGTGATGACCTTGGCGGCGAGCAGTACTTC. Protein product: CDTSDDLGGEQYF.

This clonotype occurred many times. The genes are TRBV5-5 and TRBJ2-3; D possibly matches TRBD1 or TRBD2 (5 bases each). CDR1 and CDR2 from the germline V gene are SGHKS and YYEKEE (reference sequence). The CDR3 runs 14 residues. V shed 4 bases and J shed 3 bases, with 12 bases lying between them. The CDR3 spells CASSPGRLTDTQYF. The CDR3 region has the DNA TGTGCCAGCAGCCCGGGACGTTTGACAGATACGCAGTATTTT.

The V and J genes are TRBV24-1 and TRBJ2-2, with 7 bases lining up with TRBD2. The V gene's germline CDR1 is KGHDR and CDR2 SFDVKD. J gave up 5 bases and V 0 bases, and 17 bases lay outside the gene matches. The CDR3 consists of 20 residues. The CDR3 is CATSDLHSPRAGAGTGELFF. For the CDR3, the DNA is TGTGCCACCAGTGATTTGCATTCCCCTCGGGCGGGAGCGGGGACCGGGGAGCTGTTTTTT.

This clonotype was counted between two and nine times. This rearrangement joins TRBV29-1 to TRBJ2-3; 13 bases map to TRBD2. The CDR3 contains 18 residues. Losses at the gene ends were 7 bases for V and 2 bases for J; bases not matched to a gene: 15. Per germline, CDR1 SQVTM and CDR2 ANQGSEA. The CDR3 bases are TGCAGCGCGCCATCCGGGACTAGCGGGACGGGATACACAGATACGCAGTATTTT. It translates to CSAPSGTSGTGYTDTQYF.

This clonotype was observed at least ten times. This chain links TRBV3-1 with TRBJ2-2; D not certain. CDR1 and CDR2 (germline): LGHDT, YNNKEL (reference sequence). CDR3 length: 14 amino acids. The V gene lost 0 bases and the J gene lost 6 bases, with 8 bases spanning the gap. The CDR3 is CASSQDSGAGELFF. In DNA, the CDR3 is TGTGCCAGCAGCCAAGATTCAGGCGCCGGGGAGCTGTTTTTT.

This rearrangement joins TRBV21-1 to TRBJ1-3; the table's D call, TRBD1, has no DNA check behind it. TRBV21-1 is given as a pseudogene. The CDR3 covers 16 residues. CDR3 in amino acids: CASSSFCTGAGNTIYF. DNA for the CDR3: TGTGCCAGCAGCTCCTTCTGCACAGGGGCTGGAAACACCATATATTTT.

The V gene is TRBV12-3 or TRBV12-4, the J gene TRBJ2-1; possible D gene TRBD2, 6 bases. Trimming removed 3 bases at V and 6 bases at J, with 12 bases between. CDR3 length equals 14 residues. This CDR3 is CASSFGGSSNEQFF. As DNA, the CDR3 is TGTGCCAGCAGTTTTGGAGGGTCCAGCAATGAGCAGTTCTTC.

V usage is TRBV27 and J usage is TRBJ2-7; D is ambiguous. The CDR3 spans 14 residues. Germline CDR1 MNHEY, CDR2 SMNVEV (reference sequence). V was trimmed by 9 bases and J by 6 bases, leaving 21 bases between them. In DNA form, the CDR3 reads TGTGCCAGTAACTTCCCCCCCGACGCCGCCGAGCAGTACTTC. It codes for CASNFPPDAAEQYF.

With respect to this clonotype: The germline gene is not matched at one end of the junction; a read error may be the cause. The chain combines TRBV3-1 with TRBJ2-5; D may be TRBD1 or TRBD2 (5 bases each). The CDR3 covers 15 residues. The germline CDR1 and CDR2 sequences are LGHDT and YNNKEL (reference sequence). This chain's CDR3 is CASSQPGTLKENQYF. The CDR3 DNA reads as TGTGCCAGCAGCCAACCCGGGACCCTAAAAGAGAACCAGTACTTC.

This clonotype was seen only a few times. This sequence joins TRBV10-3 and TRBJ2-2, with 8 bases matching TRBD2. From germline, CDR1 is ENHRY and CDR2 SYGVKD. V trimming: 10 bases; J trimming: 6 bases; junction bases outside the gene matches: 7. This CDR3 region has 13 residues. The CDR3 region is CASRGGVSGELFF. As DNA, the CDR3 is TGTGCCAGCCGGGGGGGAGTGTCCGGGGAGCTGTTTTTT.

In this sample, this clonotype turned up many times. In nucleotides, the CDR3 is TGTGCCAGCAGCTTAGGAGCGCGAGAGCAGTACTTC. This codes for CASSLGAREQYF. V is TRBV7-9 and J is TRBJ2-7; no clear D gene. The V gene's germline CDR1 is SEHNR and CDR2 FQNEAQ (reference sequence). There are 12 residues in the CDR3. Trimming removed 1 base from V and 7 bases from J, with 8 bases in between.

This clonotype came up many times. This chain uses TRBV4-2 with TRBJ2-1; D is perhaps TRBD2 (5 bases). CDR1 is LGHNA, CDR2 YNFKEQ, per germline. This CDR3 region has 15 residues. V shed 0 bases and J shed 3 bases, with 9 bases lying between them. CDR3 loop: CASSQDKRGYNEQFF. The CDR3 coding sequence is TGTGCCAGCAGCCAAGATAAACGGGGCTACAATGAGCAGTTCTTC.

The chain has TRBV4-3 and TRBJ2-5; 7 bases fit TRBD2. Germline-derived CDR1 and CDR2 are LGHNA and YSLEER. The V gene end was trimmed by 0 bases and the J gene end by 5 bases; junction bases not matched to a gene: 6. This CDR3 is built from 15 residues. The CDR3 here is CASSQEREVGETQYF. The CDR3 nucleotides read TGCGCCAGCAGCCAAGAACGGGAGGTCGGCGAGACCCAGTACTTC.

The J gene is TRBJ2-1, the V gene TRBV10-3; TRBD1 is a possible D gene (5 bases). This CDR3 spans 16 amino acids. The ends were cut back, 3 bases at V and 3 bases at J, with 15 bases in the middle. Germline V gene lookup returns CDR1 ENHRY and CDR2 SYGVKD. This CDR3 is CAISEGVTSYYNEQFF. CDR3 coding DNA: TGTGCCATCAGTGAAGGGGTCACATCATACTACAATGAGCAGTTCTTC.